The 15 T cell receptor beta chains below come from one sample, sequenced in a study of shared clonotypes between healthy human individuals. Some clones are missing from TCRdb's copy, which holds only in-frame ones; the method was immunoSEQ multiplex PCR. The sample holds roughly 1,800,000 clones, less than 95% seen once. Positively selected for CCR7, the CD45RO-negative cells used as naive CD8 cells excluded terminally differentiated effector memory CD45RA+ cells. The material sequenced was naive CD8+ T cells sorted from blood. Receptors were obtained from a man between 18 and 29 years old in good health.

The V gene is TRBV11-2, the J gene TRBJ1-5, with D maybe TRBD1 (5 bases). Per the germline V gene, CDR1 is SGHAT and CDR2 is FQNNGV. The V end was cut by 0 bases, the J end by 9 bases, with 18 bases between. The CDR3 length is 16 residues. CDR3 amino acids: CASSLETGRLFPPQHF. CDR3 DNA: TGTGCCAGCAGCTTAGAGACGGGACGCCTATTTCCGCCCCAGCATTTT.

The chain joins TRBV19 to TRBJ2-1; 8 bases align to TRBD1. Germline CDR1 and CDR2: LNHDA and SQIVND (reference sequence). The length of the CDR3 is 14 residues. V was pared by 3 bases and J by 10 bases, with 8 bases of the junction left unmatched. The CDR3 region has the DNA TGTGCCAGTAGTATCGGGCAGGGGGCAAGCGAGCAGTTCTTC. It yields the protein CASSIGQGASEQFF.

CDR3 in amino acids: CASSLGASLPFSYSYEQYF. CDR3 DNA: TGTGCCAGCAGCTTAGGTGCTAGCCTACCCTTTAGCTACTCCTACGAGCAGTACTTC. V is TRBV11-2 and J is TRBJ2-7, with a weak D call TRBD2 (5 bases). The CDR3 is 19 amino acids. V dropped 1 base and J dropped 0 bases, with 22 bases sitting between them. Germline values: CDR1 SGHAT, CDR2 FQNNGV.

The DNA of the CDR3 is TGTGCCAGCAGCTTGGCATCGGCAGGATTCATGAACACTGAAGCTTTCTTT. It encodes CASSLASAGFMNTEAFF. This chain uses TRBV5-6 with TRBJ1-1; D remains unclear. There are 17 residues in the CDR3. With 0 bases removed from V and 0 bases from J, the gap between germline ends came to 15 bases. Germline V gene lookup returns CDR1 SGHDT and CDR2 YYEEEE.

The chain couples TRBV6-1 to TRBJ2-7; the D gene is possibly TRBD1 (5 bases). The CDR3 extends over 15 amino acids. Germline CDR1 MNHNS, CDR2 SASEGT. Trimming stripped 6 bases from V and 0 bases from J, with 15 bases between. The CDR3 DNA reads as TGTGCCAGCAGCCATCGTCAGGGAATCTCCTACGAGCAGTACTTC. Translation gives CASSHRQGISYEQYF.

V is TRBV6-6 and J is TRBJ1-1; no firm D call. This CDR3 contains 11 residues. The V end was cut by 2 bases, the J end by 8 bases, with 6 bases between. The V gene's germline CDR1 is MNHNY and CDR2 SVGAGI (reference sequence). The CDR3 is CASSYGQEAFF. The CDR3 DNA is TGTGCCAGCAGTTACGGGCAAGAAGCTTTCTTT.

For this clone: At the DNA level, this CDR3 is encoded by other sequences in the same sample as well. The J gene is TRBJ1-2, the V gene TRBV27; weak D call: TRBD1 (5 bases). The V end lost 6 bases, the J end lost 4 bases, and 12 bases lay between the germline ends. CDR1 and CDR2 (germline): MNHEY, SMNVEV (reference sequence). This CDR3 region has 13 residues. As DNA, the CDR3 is TGTGCCAGCAGCTTGGGGGTTAGCTATGGCTACACCTTC. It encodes CASSLGVSYGYTF.

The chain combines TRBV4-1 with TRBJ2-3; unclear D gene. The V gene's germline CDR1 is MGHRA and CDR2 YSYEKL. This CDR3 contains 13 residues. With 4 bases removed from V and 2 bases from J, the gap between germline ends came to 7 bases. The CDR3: CASSPDHTDTQYF. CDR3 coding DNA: TGCGCCAGCAGCCCGGACCACACAGATACGCAGTATTTT.

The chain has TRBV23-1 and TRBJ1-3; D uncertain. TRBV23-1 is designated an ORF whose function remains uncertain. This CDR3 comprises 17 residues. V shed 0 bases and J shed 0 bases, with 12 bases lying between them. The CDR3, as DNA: TGCGCCAGCAGTCAATCCTTGGAACGGAGCTCTGGAAACACCATATATTTT. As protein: CASSQSLERSSGNTIYF.

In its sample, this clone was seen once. DNA for the CDR3: TGTGCCAGCAGTGAACCTCGATACTCGGAATCCACCGGGGAGCTGTTTTTT. This sequence encodes CASSEPRYSESTGELFF. The chain uses TRBV6-1 and TRBJ2-2; D gene uncertain. With 2 bases removed from V and 4 bases from J, the gap between germline ends came to 17 bases. The CDR3 runs 17 residues. The germline V gene encodes CDR1 MNHNS and CDR2 SASEGT.

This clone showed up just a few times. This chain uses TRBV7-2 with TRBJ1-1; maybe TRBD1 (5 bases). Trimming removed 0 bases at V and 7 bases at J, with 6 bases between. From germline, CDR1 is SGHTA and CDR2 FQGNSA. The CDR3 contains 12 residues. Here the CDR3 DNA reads TGTGCCAGCAGCTTAGCGGGGGGTGAAGCTTTCTTT. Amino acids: CASSLAGGEAFF. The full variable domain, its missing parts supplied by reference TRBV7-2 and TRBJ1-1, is GAGVSQSPSNKVTEKGKDVELRCDPISGHTALYWYRQSLGQGLEFLIYFQGNSAPDKSGLPSDRFSAERTGGSVSTLTIQRTQQEDSAVYLCASSLAGGEAFFGQGTRLTVV.

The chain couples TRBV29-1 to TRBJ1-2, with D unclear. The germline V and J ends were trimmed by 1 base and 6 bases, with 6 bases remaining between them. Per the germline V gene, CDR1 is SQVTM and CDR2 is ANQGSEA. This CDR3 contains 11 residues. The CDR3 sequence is CSVEASDGYTF. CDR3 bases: TGCAGCGTTGAAGCCAGTGATGGCTACACCTTC.

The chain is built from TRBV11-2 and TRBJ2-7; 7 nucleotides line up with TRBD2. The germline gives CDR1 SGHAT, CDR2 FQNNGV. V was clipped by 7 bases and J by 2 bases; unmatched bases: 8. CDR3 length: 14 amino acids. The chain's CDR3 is CASIPGGGPYEQYF. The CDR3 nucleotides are TGTGCCAGCATCCCTGGGGGGGGACCCTACGAGCAGTACTTC.

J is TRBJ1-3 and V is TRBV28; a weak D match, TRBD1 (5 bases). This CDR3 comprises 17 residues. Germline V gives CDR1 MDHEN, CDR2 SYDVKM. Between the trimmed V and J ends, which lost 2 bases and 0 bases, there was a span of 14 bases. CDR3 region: CASSLDAGLFSGNTIYF. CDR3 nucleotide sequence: TGTGCCAGCAGTTTAGACGCGGGACTATTCTCTGGAAACACCATATATTTT.

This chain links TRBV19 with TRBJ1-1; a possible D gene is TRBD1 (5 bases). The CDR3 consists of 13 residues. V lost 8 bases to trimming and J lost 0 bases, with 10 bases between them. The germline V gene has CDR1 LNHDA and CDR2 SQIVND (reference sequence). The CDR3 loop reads CASAVGVNTEAFF. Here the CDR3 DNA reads TGTGCCAGTGCTGTAGGGGTGAACACTGAAGCTTTCTTT.